This T cell receptor beta chain is drawn from a study of cytomegalovirus exposure and HLA in healthy donors. Overall study: An analysis done earlier identified roughly 120 million unique TCR beta sequences from approximately 170 million T cells. General study points: CMV serostatus was the only recorded immune exposure for donors. Sequencing likely generated an artifact that appeared as a cluster of highly shared sequence variants.

J gave up 2 bases and V 6 bases, and 12 bases lay outside the gene matches. This CDR3 has 18 amino acids. Germline CDR1 reads MNHEY; CDR2 reads SMNVEV (reference sequence). 60 Vbeta and 13 Jbeta primers were used in PCR. Generated by immunoSEQ multiplex PCR, the TCRdb table keeps only in-frame clones and is missing some. The sample contains around 260,000 clones, 80% of which appear only once. In this sample, this clone turned up a few times. Its antigen is not identified. The TCR was taken from a girl aged 2-10 years in good health and CMV-seronegative. Sequencing was performed on PBMCs. This chain joins TRBV27 and TRBJ2-1; TRBD2 matches 11 bases. The CDR3: CASRSQGALAGAYNEQFF. The CDR3 nucleotides read TGTGCCAGCAGATCGCAGGGGGCACTAGCGGGGGCCTACAATGAGCAGTTCTTC.